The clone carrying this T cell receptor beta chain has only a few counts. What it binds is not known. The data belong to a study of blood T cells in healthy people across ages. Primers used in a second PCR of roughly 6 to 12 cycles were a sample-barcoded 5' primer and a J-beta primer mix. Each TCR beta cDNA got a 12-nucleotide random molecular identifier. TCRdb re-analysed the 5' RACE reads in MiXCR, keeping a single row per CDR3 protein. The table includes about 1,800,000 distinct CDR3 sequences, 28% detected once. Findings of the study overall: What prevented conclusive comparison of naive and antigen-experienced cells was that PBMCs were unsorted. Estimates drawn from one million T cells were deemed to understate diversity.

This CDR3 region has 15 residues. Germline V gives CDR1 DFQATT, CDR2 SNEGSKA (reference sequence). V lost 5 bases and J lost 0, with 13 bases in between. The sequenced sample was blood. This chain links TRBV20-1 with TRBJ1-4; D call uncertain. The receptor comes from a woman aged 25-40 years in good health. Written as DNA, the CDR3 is TGCAGTGCTCCTTCCTTTTCTGCAACTAATGAAAAACTGTTTTTT. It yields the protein CSAPSFSATNEKLFF.